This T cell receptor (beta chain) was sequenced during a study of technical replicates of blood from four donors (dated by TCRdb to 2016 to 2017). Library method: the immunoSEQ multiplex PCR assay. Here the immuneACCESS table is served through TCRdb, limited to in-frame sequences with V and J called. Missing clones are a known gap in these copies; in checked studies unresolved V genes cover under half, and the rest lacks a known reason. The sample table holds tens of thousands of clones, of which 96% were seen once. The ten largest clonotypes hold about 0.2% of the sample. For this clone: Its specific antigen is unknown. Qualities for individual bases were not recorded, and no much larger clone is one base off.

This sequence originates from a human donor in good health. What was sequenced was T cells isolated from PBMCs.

In nucleotide form, the sequence is TGCAGCGTTGAAGATCGCGAAACAGGTCAAGAGACCCAGTACTTC. This sequence encodes CSVEDRETGQETQYF. The sequence links TRBV29-1 to TRBJ2-5; the best D guess is TRBD1, with 5 bases matching. The germline V gene encodes CDR1 SQVTM and CDR2 ANQGSEA. The CDR3 covers 15 residues, taking in both the cysteine and the phenylalanine. The CDR3 DNA has 45 bases and is translated from base 1. V is clipped by 0 bases and J by 2 bases, and the sequence between their germline boundaries is 13 bases long.